This TCR beta chain comes out of a study of T cell responses to AZD1222 COVID-19 vaccine. Notes on the study in general: Mostly white British, mostly female donors; authors suggested clonal diversity may be underestimated.

The method was immunoSEQ multiplex PCR; TCRdb's version includes in-frame clones alone and lacks a portion of them. The profile shows some 130,000 clones, over 75% of them singletons. Trimming took off 1 base at V and 4 bases at J, with 7 bases between the two ends. The CDR3 has 13 residues. The V gene's germline CDR1 is SGHTA and CDR2 FQGNSA. This clone was counted a few times. Its specificity is unknown. This specimen consisted of peripheral blood, obtained on day 0 of AZD1222 vaccination. This sequence originates from an adult in good health. This chain connects TRBV7-2 to TRBJ1-1; D call uncertain. The CDR3 DNA reads TGTGCCAGCAGCTTAGGCTGGGCCACTGAAGCTTTCTTT. This sequence encodes CASSLGWATEAFF.